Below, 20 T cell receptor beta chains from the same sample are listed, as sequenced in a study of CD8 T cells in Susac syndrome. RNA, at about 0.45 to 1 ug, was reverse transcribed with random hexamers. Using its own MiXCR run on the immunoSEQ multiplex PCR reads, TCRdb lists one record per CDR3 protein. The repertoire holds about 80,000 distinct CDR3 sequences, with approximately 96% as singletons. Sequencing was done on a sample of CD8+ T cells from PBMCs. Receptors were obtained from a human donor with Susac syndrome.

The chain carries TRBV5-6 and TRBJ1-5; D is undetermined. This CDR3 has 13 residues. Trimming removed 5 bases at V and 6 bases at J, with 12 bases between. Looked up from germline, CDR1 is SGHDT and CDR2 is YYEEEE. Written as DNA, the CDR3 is TGTGCCAGCAGTCAGACGGGCCGTCAGCCCCAGCATTTT. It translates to CASSQTGRQPQHF.

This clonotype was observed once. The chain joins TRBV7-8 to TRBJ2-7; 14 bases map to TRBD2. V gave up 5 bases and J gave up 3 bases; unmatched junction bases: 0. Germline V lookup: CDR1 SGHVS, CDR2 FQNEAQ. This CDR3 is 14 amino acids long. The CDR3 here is CASSGLAGGYEQYF. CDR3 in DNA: TGTGCCAGCAGCGGACTAGCGGGAGGCTACGAGCAGTACTTC.

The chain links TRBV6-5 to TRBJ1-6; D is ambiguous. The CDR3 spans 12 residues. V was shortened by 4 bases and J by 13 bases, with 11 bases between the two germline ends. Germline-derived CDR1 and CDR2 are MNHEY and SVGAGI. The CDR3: CASSFFSGPLHF. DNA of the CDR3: TGTGCCAGCAGTTTTTTTTCGGGGCCCCTCCACTTT.

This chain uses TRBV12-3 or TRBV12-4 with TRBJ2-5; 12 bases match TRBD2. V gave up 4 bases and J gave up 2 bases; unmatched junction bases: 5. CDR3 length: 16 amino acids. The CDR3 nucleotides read TGTGCCAGCAGTTGGCTAGCGGGAGGGTATCAAGAGACCCAGTACTTC. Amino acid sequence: CASSWLAGGYQETQYF.

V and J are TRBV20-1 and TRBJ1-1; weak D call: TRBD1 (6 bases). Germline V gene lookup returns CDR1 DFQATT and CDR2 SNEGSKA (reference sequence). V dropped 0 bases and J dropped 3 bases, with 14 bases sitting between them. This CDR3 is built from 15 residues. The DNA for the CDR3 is TGCAGTGCTAGAGACCTTAGGACAGACTACACTGAAGCTTTCTTT. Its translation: CSARDLRTDYTEAFF.

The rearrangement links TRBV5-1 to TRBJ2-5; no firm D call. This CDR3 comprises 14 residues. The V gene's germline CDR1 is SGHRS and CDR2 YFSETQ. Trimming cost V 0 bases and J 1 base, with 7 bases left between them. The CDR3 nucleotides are TGCGCCAGCAGCTTGGAAGGGTTCCAAGAGACCCAGTACTTC. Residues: CASSLEGFQETQYF.

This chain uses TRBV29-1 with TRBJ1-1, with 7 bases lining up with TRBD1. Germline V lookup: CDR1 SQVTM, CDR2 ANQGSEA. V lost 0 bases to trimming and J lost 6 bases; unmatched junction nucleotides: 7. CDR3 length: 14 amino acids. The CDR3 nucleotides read TGCAGCGTTGAAGATACAGGGGAGTTAGCTGAAGCTTTCTTT. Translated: CSVEDTGELAEAFF.

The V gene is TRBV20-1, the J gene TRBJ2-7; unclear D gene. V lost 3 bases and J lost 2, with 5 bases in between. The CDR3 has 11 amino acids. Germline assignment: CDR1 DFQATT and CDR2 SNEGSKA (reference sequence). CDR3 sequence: CSARSPYEQYF. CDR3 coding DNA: TGCAGTGCTAGGAGTCCCTACGAGCAGTACTTC.

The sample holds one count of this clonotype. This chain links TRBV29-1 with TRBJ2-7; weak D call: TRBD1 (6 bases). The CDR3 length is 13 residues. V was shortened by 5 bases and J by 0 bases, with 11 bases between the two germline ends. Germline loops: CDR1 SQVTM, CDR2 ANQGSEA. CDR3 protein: CSVLTGTSYEQYF. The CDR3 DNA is TGCAGCGTTTTGACAGGTACCTCCTACGAGCAGTACTTC.

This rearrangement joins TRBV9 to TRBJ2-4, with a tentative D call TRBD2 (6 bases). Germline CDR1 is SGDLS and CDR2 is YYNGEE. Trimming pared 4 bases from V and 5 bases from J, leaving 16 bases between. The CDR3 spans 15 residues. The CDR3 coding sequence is TGTGCCAGCAGCCCCCTCGGGGGAGTGGAAAACATTCAGTACTTC. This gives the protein CASSPLGGVENIQYF.

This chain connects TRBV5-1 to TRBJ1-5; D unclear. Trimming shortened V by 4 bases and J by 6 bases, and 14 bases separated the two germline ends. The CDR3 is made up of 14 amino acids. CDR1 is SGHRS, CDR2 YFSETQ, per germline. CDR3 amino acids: CASSPIGGIQPQHF. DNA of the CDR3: TGCGCCAGCAGCCCTATAGGAGGGATTCAGCCCCAGCATTTT.

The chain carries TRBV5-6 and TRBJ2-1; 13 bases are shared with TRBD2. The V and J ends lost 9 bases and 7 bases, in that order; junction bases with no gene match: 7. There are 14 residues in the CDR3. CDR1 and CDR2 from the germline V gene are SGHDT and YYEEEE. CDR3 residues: CATKGTSGINEQFF. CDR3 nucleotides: TGTGCCACCAAGGGGACTAGCGGGATTAATGAGCAGTTCTTC.

The CDR3 coding sequence is TGTGCCAGCAGGTACCAAGGGGCTTTTCGCACAGATACGCAGTATTTT. Translation gives CASRYQGAFRTDTQYF. The chain recombines TRBV28 with TRBJ2-3; the D gene is possibly TRBD1 (5 bases). The CDR3 spans 16 residues. V was shortened by 6 bases and J by 1 base, with 17 bases between the two germline ends. Germline-derived CDR1 and CDR2 are MDHEN and SYDVKM.

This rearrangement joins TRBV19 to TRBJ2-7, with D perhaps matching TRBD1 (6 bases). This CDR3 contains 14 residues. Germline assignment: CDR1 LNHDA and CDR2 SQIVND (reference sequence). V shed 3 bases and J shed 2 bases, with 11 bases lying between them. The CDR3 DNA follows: TGTGCCAGTAGTATGGGGGCCTATCCCTACGAGCAGTACTTC. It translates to CASSMGAYPYEQYF.

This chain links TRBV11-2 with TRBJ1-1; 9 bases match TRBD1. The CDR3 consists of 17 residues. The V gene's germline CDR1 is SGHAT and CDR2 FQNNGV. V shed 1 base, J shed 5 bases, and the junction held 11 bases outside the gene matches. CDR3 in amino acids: CASSLVGTGRVRTEAFF. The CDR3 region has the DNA TGTGCCAGCAGCTTAGTTGGGACAGGGCGGGTGAGAACTGAAGCTTTCTTT.

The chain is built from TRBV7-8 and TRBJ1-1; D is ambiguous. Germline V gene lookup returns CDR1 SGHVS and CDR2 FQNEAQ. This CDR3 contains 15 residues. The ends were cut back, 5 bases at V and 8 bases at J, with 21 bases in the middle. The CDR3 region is CASSQLEGATPEAFF. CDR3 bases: TGTGCCAGCAGCCAACTTGAGGGCGCGACACCCGAAGCTTTCTTT.

CDR3 sequence (DNA): TGCAGTGCTAGAGATAACCGAAGTGGTGGCTACACCTTC. Its protein product is CSARDNRSGGYTF. The V gene is TRBV20-1, the J gene TRBJ1-2; D remains unclear. With 0 bases removed from V and 7 bases from J, the gap between germline ends came to 12 bases. The CDR3 is made up of 13 amino acids. Germline loops: CDR1 DFQATT, CDR2 SNEGSKA (reference sequence).

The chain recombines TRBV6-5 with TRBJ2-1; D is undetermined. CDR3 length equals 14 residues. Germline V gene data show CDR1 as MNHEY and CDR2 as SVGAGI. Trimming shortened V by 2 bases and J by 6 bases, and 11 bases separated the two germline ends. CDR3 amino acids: CASSYHGPSNEQFF. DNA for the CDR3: TGTGCCAGCAGTTACCACGGACCCTCCAATGAGCAGTTCTTC.

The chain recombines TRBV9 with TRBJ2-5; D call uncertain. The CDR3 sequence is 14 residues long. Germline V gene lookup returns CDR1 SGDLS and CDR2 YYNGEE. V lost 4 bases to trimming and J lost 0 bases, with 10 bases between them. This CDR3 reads CASSPSTDQETQYF. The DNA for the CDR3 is TGTGCCAGCAGCCCGTCTACAGACCAAGAGACCCAGTACTTC. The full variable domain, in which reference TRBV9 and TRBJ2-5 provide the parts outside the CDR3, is DSGVTQTPKHLITATGQRVTLRCSPRSGDLSVYWYQQSLDQGLQFLIQYYNGEERAKGNILERFSAQQFPDLHSELNLSSLELGDSALYFCASSPSTDQETQYFGPGTRLLVL.

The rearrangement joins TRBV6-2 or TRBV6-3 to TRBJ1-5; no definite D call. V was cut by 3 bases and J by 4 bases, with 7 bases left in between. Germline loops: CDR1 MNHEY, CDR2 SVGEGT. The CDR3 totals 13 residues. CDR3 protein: CASSYYKNQPQHF. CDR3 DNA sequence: TGTGCCAGCAGTTATTACAAGAATCAGCCCCAGCATTTT.